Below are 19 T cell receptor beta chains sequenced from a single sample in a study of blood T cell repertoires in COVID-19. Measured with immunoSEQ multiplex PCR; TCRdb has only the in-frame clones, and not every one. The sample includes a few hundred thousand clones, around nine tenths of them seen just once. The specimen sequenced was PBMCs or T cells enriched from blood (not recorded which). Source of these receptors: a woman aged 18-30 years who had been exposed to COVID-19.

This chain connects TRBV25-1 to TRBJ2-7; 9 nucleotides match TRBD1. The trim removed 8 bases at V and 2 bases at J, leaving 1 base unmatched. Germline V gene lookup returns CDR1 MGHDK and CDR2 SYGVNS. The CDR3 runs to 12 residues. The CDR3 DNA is TGTGCCAGCGGGGACAGGGCCTACGAGCAGTACTTC. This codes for CASGDRAYEQYF.

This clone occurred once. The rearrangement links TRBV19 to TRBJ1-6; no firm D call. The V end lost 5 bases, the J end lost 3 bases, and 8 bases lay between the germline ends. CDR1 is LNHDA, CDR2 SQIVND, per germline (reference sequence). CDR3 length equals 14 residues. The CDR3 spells CASSFAGYNSPLHF. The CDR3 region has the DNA TGTGCCAGTAGTTTCGCAGGCTATAATTCACCCCTCCACTTT.

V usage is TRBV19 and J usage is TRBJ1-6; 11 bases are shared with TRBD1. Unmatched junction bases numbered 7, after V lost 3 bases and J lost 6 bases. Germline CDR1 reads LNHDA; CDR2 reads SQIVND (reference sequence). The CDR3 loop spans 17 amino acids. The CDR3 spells CASSISGTGGGNSPLHF. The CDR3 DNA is TGTGCCAGTAGTATTTCCGGGACAGGGGGAGGTAATTCACCCCTCCACTTT.

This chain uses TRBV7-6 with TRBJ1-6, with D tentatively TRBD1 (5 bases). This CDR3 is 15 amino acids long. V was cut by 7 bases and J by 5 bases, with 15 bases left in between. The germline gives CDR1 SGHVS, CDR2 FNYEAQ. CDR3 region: CASTPFGTDNSPLHF. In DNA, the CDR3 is TGTGCCAGCACGCCGTTTGGGACTGATAATTCACCCCTCCACTTT.

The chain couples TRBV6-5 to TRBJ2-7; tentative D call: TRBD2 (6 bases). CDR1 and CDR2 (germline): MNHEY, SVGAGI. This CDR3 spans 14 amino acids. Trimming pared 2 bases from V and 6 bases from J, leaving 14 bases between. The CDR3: CASSYGQGAGEQYF. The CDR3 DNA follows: TGTGCCAGCAGTTACGGGCAGGGAGCGGGCGAGCAGTACTTC.

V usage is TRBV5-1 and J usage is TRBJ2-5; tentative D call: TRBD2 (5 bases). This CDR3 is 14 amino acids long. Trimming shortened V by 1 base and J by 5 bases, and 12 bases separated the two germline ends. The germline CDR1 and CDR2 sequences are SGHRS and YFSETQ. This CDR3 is CASSLSSGGETQYF. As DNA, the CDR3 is TGCGCCAGCAGCTTGTCGTCAGGCGGGGAGACCCAGTACTTC.

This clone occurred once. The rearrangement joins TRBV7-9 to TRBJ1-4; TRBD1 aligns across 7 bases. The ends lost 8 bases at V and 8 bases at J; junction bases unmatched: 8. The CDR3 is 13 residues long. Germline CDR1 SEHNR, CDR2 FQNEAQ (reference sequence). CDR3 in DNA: TGTGCCAGCGGGGGTCAGGGGGACGAAAAACTGTTTTTT. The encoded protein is CASGGQGDEKLFF.

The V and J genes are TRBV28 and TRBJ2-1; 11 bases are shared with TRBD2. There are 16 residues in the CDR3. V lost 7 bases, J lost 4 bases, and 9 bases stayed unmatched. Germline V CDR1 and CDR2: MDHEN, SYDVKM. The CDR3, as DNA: TGTGCCAGCAAGGAACGACTAGCGGGACTGTACAATGAGCAGTTCTTC. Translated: CASKERLAGLYNEQFF.

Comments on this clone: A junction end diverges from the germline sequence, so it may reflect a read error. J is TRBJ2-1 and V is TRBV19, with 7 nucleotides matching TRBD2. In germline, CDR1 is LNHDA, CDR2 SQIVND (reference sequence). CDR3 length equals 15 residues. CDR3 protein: CASSIGREYYTEQFF. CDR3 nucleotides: TGTGCCAGTAGTATAGGGCGGGAGTATTACACTGAGCAGTTCTTC.

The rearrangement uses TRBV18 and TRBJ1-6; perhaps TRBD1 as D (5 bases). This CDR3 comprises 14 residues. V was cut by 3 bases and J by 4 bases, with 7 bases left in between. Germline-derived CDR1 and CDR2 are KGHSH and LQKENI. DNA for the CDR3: TGTGCCAGCTCACCGGGGGGTTATAATTCACCCCTCCACTTT. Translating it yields CASSPGGYNSPLHF.

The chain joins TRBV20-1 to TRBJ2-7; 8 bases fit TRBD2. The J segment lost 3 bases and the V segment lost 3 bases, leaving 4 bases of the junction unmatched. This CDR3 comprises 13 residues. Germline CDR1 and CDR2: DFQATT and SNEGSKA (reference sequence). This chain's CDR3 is CSASRREVYEQYF. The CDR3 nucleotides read TGCAGTGCTAGTAGGCGGGAGGTCTACGAGCAGTACTTC.

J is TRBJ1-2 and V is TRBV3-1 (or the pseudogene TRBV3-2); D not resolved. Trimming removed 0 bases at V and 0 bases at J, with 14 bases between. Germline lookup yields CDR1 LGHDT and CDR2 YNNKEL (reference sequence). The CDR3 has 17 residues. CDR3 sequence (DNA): TGTGCCAGCAGCCAAGATTTCGGGGTCACCTCTAACTATGGCTACACCTTC. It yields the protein CASSQDFGVTSNYGYTF.

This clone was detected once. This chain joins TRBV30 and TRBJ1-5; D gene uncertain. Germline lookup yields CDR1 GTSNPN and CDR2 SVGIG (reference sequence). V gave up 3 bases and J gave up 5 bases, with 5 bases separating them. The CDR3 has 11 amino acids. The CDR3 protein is CAWRRDQPQHF. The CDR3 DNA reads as TGTGCCTGGAGGAGAGATCAGCCCCAGCATTTT.

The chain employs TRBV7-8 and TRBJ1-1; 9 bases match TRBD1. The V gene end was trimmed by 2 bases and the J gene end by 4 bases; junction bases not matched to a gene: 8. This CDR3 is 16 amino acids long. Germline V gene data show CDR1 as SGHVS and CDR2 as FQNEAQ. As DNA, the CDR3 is TGTGCCAGCAGCTTATCAGACAGGGGGGTGGGCACTGAAGCTTTCTTT. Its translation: CASSLSDRGVGTEAFF.

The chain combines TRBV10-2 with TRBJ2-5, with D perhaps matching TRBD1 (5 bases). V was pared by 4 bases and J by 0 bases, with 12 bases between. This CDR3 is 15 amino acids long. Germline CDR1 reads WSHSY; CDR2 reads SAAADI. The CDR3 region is CASSGGRVYQETQYF. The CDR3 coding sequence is TGCGCCAGCAGTGGTGGCAGGGTATACCAAGAGACCCAGTACTTC.

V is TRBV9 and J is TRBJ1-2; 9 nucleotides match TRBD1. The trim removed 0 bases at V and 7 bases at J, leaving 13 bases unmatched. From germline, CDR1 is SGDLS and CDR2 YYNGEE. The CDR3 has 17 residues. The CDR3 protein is CASSVDRETGGLGGYTF. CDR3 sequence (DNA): TGTGCCAGCAGCGTAGATCGGGAAACAGGGGGCCTAGGTGGCTACACCTTC.

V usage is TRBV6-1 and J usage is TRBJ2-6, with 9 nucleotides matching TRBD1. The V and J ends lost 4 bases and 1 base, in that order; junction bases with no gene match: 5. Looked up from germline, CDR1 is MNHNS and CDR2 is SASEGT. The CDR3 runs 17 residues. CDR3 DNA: TGTGCCAGCAGTGGGGGCGGGACAGGGTCTGGGGCCAACGTCCTGACTTTC. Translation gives CASSGGGTGSGANVLTF.

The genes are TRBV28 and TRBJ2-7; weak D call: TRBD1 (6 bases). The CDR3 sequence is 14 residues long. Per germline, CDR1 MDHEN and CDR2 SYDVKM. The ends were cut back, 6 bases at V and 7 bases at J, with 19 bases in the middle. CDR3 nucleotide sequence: TGTGCCAGCAGCCCCCTGGACAGCCGAAGGGAGCAGTACTTC. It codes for CASSPLDSRREQYF.

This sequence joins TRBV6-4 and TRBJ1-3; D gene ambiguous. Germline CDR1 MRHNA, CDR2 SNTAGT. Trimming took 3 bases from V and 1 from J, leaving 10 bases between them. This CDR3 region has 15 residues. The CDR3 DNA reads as TGTGCCAGCAGTGAGCAGTTTGGTTCTGGAAACACCATATATTTT. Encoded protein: CASSEQFGSGNTIYF.